This T cell receptor (beta chain) was sequenced during a study of neoadjuvant anti-PD-1 for oral cavity cancer. Across the whole study: Non-progressing patients received a fourth nivolumab dose near day 43, then surgery on days 50-56.

The germline V gene encodes CDR1 LNHNV and CDR2 YYDKDF (reference sequence). This CDR3 comprises 17 residues. The V gene lost 0 bases and the J gene lost 3 bases, with 15 bases spanning the gap. TCRdb's table, derived via immunoSEQ multiplex PCR, lists solely in-frame clones and lacks some. The table includes 14,000 to 15,000 clones, about 70% detected once. Analysis of PBMCs was direct, with no culture step. Sequencing was performed on PBMCs, taken before nivolumab (anti-PD-1) treatment. The TCR originated in a person aged 35-79 years with oral cavity squamous cell carcinoma. This sequence joins TRBV15 and TRBJ1-3; D remains unclear. CDR3 DNA sequence: TGTGCCACCAGCAGAGACAGTCAGGCTAATTATGGAAACACCATATATTTT. Translated, it gives CATSRDSQANYGNTIYF.